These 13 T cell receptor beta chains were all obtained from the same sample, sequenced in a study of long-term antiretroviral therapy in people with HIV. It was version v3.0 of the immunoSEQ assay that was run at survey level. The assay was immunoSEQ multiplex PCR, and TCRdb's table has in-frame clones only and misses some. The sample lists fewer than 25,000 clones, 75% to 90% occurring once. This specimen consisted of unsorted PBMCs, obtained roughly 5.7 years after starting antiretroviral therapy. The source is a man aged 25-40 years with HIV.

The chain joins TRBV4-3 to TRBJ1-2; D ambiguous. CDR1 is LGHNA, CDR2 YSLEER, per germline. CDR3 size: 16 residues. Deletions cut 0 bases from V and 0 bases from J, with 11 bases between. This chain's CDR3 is CASSQDREGANYGYTF. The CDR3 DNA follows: TGCGCCAGCAGCCAAGATAGGGAGGGAGCTAACTATGGCTACACCTTC.

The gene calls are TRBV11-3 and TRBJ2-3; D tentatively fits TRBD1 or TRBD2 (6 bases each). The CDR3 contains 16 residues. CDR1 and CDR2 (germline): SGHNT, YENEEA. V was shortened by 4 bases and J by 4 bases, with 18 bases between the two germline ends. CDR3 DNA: TGTGCCAGCAGCTCCCGGTGGGGGGCCCAATCAGATACGCAGTATTTT. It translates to CASSSRWGAQSDTQYF.

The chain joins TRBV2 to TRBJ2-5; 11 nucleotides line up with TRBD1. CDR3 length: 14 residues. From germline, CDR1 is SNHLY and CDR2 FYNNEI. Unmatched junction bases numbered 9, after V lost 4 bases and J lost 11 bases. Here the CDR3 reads CASSGGTGGGEQYF. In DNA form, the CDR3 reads TGTGCCAGCAGTGGCGGGACAGGGGGTGGGGAGCAGTACTTC.

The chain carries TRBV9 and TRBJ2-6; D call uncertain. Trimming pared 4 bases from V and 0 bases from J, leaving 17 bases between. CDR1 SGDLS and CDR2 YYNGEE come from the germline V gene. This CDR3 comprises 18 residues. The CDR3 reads CASSPLEAVYSGANVLTF. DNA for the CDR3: TGTGCCAGCAGCCCCCTCGAGGCCGTATACTCTGGGGCCAACGTCCTGACTTTC. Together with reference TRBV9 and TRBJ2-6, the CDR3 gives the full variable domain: DSGVTQTPKHLITATGQRVTLRCSPRSGDLSVYWYQQSLDQGLQFLIQYYNGEERAKGNILERFSAQQFPDLHSELNLSSLELGDSALYFCASSPLEAVYSGANVLTFGAGSRLTVL.

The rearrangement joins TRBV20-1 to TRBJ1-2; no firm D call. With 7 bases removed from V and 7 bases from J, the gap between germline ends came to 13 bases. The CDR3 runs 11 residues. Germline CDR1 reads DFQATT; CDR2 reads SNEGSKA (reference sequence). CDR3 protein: CSVADLFGYTF. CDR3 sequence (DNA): TGCAGTGTGGCGGATCTTTTTGGCTACACCTTC.

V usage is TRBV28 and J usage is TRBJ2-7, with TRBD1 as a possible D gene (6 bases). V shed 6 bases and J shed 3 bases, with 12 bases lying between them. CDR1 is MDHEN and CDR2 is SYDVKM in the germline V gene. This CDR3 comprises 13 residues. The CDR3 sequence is CASRVAGDYEQYF. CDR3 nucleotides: TGTGCCAGCAGGGTTGCAGGGGACTACGAGCAGTACTTC.

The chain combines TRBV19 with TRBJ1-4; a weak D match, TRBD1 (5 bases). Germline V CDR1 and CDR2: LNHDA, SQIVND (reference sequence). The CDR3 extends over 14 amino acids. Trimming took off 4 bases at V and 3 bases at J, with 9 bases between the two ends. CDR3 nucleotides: TGTGCCAGTAGTACGACAGCCTCTAATGAAAAACTGTTTTTT. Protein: CASSTTASNEKLFF.

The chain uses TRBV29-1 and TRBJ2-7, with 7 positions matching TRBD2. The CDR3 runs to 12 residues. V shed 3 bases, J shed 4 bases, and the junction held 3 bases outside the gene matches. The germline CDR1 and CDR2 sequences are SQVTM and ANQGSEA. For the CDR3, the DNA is TGCAGCGTTGACGTCGGGAGGTACGAGCAGTACTTC. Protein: CSVDVGRYEQYF.

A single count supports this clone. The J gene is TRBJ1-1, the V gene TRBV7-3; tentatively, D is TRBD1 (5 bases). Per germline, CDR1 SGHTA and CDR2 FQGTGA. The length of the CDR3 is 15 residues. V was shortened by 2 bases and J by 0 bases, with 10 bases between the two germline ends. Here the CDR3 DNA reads TGTGCCAGCAGCTTACAGGGCCTGATGAACACTGAAGCTTTCTTT. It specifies CASSLQGLMNTEAFF. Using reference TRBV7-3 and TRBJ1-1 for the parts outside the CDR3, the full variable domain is GAGVSQTPSNKVTEKGKYVELRCDPISGHTALYWYRQSLGQGPEFLIYFQGTGAADDSGLPNDRFFAVRPEGSVSTLKIQRTERGDSAVYLCASSLQGLMNTEAFFGQGTRLTVV.

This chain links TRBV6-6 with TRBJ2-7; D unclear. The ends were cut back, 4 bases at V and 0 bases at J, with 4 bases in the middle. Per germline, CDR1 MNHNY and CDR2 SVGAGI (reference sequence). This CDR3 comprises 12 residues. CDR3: CASSSNSYEQYF. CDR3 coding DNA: TGTGCCAGCAGTTCGAACTCCTACGAGCAGTACTTC.

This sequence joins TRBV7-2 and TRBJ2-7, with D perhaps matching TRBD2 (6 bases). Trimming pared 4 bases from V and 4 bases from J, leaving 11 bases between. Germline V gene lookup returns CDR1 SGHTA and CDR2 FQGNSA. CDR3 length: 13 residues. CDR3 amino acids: CASSSIRGYEQYF. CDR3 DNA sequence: TGTGCCAGCAGCTCAATACGGGGGTACGAGCAGTACTTC.

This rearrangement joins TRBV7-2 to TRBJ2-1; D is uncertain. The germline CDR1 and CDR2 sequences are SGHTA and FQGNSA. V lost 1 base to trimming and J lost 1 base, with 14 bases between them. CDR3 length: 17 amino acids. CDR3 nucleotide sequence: TGTGCCAGCAGCTTAGGGATTGGTAGCAAGTCCTACAATGAGCAGTTCTTC. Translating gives CASSLGIGSKSYNEQFF. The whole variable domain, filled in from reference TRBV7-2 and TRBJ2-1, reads GAGVSQSPSNKVTEKGKDVELRCDPISGHTALYWYRQSLGQGLEFLIYFQGNSAPDKSGLPSDRFSAERTGGSVSTLTIQRTQQEDSAVYLCASSLGIGSKSYNEQFFGPGTRLTVL.

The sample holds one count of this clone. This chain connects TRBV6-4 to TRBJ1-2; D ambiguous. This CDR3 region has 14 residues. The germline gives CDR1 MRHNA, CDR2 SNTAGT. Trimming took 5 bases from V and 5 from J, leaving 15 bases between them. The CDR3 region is CASSKDGVGYGYTF. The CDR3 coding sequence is TGTGCCAGCAGTAAGGATGGGGTCGGGTATGGCTACACCTTC.